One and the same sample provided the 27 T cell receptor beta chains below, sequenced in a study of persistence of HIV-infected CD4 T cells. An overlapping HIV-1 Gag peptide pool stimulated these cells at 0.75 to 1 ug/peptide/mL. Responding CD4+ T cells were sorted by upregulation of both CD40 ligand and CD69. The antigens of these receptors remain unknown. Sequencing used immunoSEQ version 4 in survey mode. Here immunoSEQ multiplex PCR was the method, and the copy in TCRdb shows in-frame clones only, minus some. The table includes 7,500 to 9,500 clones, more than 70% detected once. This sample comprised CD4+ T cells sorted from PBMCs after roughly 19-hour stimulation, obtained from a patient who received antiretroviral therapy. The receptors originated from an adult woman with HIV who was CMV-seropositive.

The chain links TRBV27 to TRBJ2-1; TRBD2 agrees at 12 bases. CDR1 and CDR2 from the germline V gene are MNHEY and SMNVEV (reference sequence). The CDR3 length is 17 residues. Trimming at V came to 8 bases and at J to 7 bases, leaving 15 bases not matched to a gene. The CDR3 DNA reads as TGTGCCAGCGGGGCGCTAGCGGGAGGGCCCGGGGAGAATGAGCAGTTCTTC. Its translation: CASGALAGGPGENEQFF.

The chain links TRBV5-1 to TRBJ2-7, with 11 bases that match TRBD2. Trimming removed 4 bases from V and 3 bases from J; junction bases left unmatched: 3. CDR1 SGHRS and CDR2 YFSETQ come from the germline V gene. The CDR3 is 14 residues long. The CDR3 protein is CASSQTSGSYEQYF. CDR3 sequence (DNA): TGCGCCAGCAGCCAAACTAGCGGGAGCTACGAGCAGTACTTC.

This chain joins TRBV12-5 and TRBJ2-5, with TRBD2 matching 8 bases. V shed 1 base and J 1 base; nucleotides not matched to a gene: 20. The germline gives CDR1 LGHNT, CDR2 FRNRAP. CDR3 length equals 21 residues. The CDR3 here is CASGLARRGVYLTPFQETQYF. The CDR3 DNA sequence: TGTGCTAGTGGTTTGGCGCGGCGGGGGGTTTACCTCACTCCGTTCCAAGAGACCCAGTACTTC. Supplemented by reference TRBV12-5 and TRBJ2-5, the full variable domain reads DARVTQTPRHKVTEMGQEVTMRCQPILGHNTVFWYRQTMMQGLELLAYFRNRAPLDDSGMPKDRFSAEMPDATLATLKIQPSEPRDSAVYFCASGLARRGVYLTPFQETQYFGPGTRLLVL.

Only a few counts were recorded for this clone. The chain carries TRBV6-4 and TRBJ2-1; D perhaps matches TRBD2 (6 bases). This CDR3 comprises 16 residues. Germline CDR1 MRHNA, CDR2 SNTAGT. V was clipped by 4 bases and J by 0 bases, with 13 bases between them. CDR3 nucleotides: TGTGCCAGCAGTGCTCTACTCGGGAGCTCCTACAATGAGCAGTTCTTC. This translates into CASSALLGSSYNEQFF.

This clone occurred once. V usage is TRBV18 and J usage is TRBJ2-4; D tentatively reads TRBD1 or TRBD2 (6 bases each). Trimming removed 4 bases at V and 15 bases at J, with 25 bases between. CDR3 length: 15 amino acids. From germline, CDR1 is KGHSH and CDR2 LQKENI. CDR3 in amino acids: CASSRQEGLPESLYF. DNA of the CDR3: TGTGCCAGCTCACGACAGGAGGGTCTCCCCGAATCCCTGTACTTC.

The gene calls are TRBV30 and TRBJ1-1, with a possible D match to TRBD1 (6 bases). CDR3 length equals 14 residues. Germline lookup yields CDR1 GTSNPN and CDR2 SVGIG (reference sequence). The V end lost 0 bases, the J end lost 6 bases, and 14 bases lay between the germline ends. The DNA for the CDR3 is TGTGCCTGGAGTGTAGGGGGGGCGATGCCTGAAGCTTTCTTT. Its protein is CAWSVGGAMPEAFF.

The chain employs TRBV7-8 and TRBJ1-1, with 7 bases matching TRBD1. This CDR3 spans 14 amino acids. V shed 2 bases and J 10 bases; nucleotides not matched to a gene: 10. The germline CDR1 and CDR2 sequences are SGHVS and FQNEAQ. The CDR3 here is CASSLTDRDWGAFF. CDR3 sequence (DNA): TGTGCCAGCAGCTTAACCGACAGGGATTGGGGAGCTTTCTTT.

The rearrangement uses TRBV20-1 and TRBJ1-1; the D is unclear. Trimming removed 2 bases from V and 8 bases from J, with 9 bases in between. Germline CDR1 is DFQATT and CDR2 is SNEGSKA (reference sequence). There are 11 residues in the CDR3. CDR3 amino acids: CSARQTEEAFF. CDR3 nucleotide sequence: TGCAGTGCTAGACAAACGGAGGAAGCTTTCTTT.

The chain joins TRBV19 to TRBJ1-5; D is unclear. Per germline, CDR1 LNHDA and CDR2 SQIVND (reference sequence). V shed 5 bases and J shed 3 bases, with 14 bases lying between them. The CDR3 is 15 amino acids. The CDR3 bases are TGTGCCAGTAGTCAAGGCCTTTCCCCCAATCAGCCCCAGCATTTT. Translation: CASSQGLSPNQPQHF. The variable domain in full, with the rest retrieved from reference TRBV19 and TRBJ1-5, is DGGITQSPKYLFRKEGQNVTLSCEQNLNHDAMYWYRQDPGQGLRLIYYSQIVNDFQKGDIAEGYSVSREKKESFPLTVTSAQKNPTAFYLCASSQGLSPNQPQHFGDGTRLSIL.

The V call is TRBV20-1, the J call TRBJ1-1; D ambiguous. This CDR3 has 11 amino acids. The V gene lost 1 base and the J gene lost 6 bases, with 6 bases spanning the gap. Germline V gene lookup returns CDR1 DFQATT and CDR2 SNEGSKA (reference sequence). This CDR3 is CSARATAEAFF. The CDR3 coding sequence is TGCAGTGCTAGAGCGACCGCTGAAGCTTTCTTT.

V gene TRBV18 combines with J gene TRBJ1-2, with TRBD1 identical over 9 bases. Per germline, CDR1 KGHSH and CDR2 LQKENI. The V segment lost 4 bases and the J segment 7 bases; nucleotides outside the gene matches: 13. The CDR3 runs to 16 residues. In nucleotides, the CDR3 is TGTGCCAGCTCACGGATCTCATCGACAGGGGGTAGTGGCTACACCTTC. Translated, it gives CASSRISSTGGSGYTF.

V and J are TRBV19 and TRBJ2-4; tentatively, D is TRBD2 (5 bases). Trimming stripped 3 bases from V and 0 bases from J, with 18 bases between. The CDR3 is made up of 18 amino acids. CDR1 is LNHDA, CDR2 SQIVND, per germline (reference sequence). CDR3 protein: CASSIGEGYPIAKNIQYF. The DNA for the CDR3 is TGTGCCAGTAGTATCGGGGAAGGCTACCCTATAGCCAAAAACATTCAGTACTTC.

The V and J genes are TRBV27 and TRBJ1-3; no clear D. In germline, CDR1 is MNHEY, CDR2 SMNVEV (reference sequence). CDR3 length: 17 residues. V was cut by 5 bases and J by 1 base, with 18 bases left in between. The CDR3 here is CASSGRTEPGSGNTIYF. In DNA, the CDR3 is TGTGCCAGCAGTGGGAGGACGGAGCCCGGGTCTGGAAACACCATATATTTT.

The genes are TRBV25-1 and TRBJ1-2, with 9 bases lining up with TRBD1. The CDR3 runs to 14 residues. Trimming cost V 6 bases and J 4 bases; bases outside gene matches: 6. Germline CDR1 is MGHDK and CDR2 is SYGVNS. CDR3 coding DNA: TGTGCCAGCAGGGAGGGACAGGGAGCCTATGGCTACACCTTC. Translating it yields CASREGQGAYGYTF.

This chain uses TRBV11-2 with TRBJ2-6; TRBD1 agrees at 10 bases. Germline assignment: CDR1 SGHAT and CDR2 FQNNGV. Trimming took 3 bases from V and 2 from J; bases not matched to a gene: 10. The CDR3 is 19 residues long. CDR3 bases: TGTGCCAGCAGCTTGGGTGGGACAGGGGTTCCTCCTGGGGCCAACGTCCTGACTTTC. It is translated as CASSLGGTGVPPGANVLTF.

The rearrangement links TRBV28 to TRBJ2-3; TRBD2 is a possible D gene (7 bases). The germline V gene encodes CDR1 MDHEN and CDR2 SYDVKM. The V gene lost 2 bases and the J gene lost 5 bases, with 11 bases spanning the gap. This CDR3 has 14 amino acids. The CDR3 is CASSLRGGGDTQYF. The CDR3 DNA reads TGTGCCAGCAGTTTAAGGGGGGGCGGAGATACGCAGTATTTT.

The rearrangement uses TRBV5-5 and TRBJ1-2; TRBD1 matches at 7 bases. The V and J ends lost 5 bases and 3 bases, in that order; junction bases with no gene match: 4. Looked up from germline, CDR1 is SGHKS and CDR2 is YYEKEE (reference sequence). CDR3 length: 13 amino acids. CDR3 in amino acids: CASSYTGDYGYTF. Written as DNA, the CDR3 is TGTGCCAGCAGTTATACAGGGGACTATGGCTACACCTTC.

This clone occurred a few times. CDR3 amino acids: CASSPNSISGTDTQYF. CDR3 nucleotide sequence: TGTGCCAGCAGCCCTAACTCAATCAGTGGCACAGATACGCAGTATTTT. V usage is TRBV7-2 and J usage is TRBJ2-3; the D is unclear. V shed 5 bases and J shed 1 base, with 16 bases lying between them. CDR1 SGHTA and CDR2 FQGNSA come from the germline V gene. This CDR3 is 16 amino acids long.

The CDR3 loop is CASRIIGRMDYNEQFF. The CDR3 coding sequence is TGTGCCAGCAGAATAATCGGGAGGATGGATTACAATGAGCAGTTCTTC. The chain links TRBV2 to TRBJ2-1; TRBD2 aligns across 7 bases. The V segment lost 6 bases and the J segment 4 bases; nucleotides outside the gene matches: 12. The CDR3 loop spans 16 amino acids. CDR1 and CDR2 (germline): SNHLY, FYNNEI.

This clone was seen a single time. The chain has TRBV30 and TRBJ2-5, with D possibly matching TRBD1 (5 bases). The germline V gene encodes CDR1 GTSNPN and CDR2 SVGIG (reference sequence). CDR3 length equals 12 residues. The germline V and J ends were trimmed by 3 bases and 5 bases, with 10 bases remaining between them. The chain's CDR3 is CAWSVSGETQYF. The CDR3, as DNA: TGTGCCTGGAGCGTCTCAGGGGAGACCCAGTACTTC.

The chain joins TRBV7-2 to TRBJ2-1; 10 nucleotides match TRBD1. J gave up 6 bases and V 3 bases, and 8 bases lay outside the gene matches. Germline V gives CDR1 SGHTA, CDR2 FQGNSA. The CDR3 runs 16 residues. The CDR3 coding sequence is TGTGCCAGCAGCTTTGTCCCGGGACAGGGGCGCAATGAGCAGTTCTTC. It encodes CASSFVPGQGRNEQFF.

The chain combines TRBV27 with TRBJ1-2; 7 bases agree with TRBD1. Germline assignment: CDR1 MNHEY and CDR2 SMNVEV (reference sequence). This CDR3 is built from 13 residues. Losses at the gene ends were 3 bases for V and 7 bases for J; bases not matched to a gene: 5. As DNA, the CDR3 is TGTGCCAGCAGTTTGAGACAGGGTTTTGGCTACACCTTC. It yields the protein CASSLRQGFGYTF.

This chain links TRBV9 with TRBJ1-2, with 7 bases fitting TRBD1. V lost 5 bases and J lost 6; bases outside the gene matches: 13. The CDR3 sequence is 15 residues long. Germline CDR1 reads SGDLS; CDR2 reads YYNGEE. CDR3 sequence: CASRQGGGGLNGYTF. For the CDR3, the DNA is TGTGCCAGCAGGCAAGGAGGAGGGGGCTTGAATGGCTACACCTTC.

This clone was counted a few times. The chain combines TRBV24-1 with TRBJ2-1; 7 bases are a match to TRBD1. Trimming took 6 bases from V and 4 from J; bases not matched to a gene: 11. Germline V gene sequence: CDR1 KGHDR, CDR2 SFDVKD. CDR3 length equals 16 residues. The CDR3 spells CATSLRNRGSYNEQFF. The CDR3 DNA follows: TGTGCCACCAGTCTTCGAAACAGGGGATCTTACAATGAGCAGTTCTTC.

DNA of the CDR3: TGTGCCAGCAGCTTAGGGCAGACCGGGGCCAATGAGCAGTTCTTC. Translating it yields CASSLGQTGANEQFF. The rearrangement uses TRBV7-9 and TRBJ2-1, with D perhaps matching TRBD1 or TRBD2 (5 bases each). Trimming removed 1 base at V and 6 bases at J, with 13 bases between. The germline CDR1 and CDR2 sequences are SEHNR and FQNEAQ (reference sequence). The CDR3 covers 15 residues.

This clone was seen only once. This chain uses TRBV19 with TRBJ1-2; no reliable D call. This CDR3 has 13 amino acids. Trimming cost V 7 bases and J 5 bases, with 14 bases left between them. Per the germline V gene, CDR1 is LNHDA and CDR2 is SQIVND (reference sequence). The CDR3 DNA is TGTGCCAGTATTTCTAGCGGTATATATGGCTACACCTTC. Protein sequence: CASISSGIYGYTF.

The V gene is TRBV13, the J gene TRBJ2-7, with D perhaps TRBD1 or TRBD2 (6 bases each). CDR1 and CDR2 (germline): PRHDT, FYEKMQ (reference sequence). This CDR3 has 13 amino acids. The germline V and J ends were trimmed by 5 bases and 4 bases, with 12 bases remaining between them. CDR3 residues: CASSPRDTYEQYF. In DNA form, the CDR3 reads TGTGCCAGCAGCCCGCGGGACACTTACGAGCAGTACTTC.